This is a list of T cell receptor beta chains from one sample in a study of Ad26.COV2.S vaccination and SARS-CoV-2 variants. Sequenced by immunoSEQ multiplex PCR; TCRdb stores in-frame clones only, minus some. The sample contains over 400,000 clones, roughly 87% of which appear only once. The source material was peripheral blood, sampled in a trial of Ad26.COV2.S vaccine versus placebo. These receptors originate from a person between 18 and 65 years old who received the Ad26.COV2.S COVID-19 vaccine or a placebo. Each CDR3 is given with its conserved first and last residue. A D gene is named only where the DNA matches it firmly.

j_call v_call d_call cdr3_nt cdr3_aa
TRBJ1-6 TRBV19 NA TGTGCCAGTAGTACCCTTTTGGGGGATCCACCCCTCCACTTT CASSTLLGDPPLHF
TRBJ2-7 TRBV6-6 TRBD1 TGTGCCAGCAACCTACAGGGGCCGTACTACGAGCAGTACTTC CASNLQGPYYEQYF
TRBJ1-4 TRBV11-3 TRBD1 TGTGCCAGCAGCAAAGGTCCGCAGGGGGTTGGGGAAAAACTGTTTTTT CASSKGPQGVGEKLFF
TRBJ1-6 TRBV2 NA TGTGCCACCTCTTTTCTGGGGGGGCGGCAATCACCCCTCCACTTT CATSFLGGRQSPLHF
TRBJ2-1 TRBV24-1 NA TGTGCCACCAGTGTCCAGGGCCTGACGGGGGATGAGCAGTTCTTC CATSVQGLTGDEQFF
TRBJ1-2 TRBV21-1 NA TGTGCCAGCAGCGGGACAGGGGGCTACTATGGCTACACCTTC CASSGTGGYYGYTF
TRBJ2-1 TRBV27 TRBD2 TGTGCCAGCAGAAGACTAGCGGAGCTCAATGAGCAGTTCTTC CASRRLAELNEQFF
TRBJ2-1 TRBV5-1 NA TGCGCCAGCAGCTTTGCTCGGGGCTCCTACAATGAGCAGTTCTTC CASSFARGSYNEQFF
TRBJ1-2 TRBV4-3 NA TGCGCCAGCAGCCAAGTCCTGCTCAGTTCAATTTATGGCTACACCTTC CASSQVLLSSIYGYTF
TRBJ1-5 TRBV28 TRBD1 TGTGCCAGCAGTCTTCGGGACAGGAATCATCAGCCCCAGCATTTT CASSLRDRNHQPQHF
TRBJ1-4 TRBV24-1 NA TGTGCCACCAGTGATGGGGGGGCCCAGGGTAGTGAAAAACTGTTTTTT CATSDGGAQGSEKLFF
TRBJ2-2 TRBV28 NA TGTGCCAGCAGTTTGGTTCAGGGTTCCGGGGAGCTGTTTTTT CASSLVQGSGELFF
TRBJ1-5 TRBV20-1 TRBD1 TGCAGTGCTAGTGACGGGACAGGGTCATCGCCCCAGCATTTT CSASDGTGSSPQHF
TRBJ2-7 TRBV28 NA TGTGCCAGCAGTTCAGGGACCCCCAGGTACGAGCAGTACTTC CASSSGTPRYEQYF